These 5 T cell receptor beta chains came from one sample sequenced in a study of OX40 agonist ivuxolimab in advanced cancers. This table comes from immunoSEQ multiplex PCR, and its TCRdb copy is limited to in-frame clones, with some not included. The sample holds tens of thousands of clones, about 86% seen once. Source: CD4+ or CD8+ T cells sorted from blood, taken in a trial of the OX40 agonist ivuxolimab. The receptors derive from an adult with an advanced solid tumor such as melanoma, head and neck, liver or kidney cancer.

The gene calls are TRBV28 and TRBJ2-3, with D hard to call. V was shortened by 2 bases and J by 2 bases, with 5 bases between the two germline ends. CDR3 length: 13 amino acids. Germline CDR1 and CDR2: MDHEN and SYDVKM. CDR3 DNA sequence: TGTGCCAGCAGTTTAGGATACACAGATACGCAGTATTTT. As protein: CASSLGYTDTQYF.

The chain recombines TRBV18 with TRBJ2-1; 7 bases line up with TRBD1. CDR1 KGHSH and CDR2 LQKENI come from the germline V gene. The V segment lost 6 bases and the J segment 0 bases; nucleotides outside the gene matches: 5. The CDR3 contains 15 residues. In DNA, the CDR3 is TGTGCCAGCTCGCGAGACAGGGACTCCTACAATGAGCAGTTCTTC. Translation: CASSRDRDSYNEQFF.

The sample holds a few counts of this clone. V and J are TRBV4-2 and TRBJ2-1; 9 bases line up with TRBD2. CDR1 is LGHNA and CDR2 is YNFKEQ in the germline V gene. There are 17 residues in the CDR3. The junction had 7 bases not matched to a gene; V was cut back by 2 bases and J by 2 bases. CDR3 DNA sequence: TGTGCCAGCAGCCAAAATAGACTAGCGGCCACCTACAATGAGCAGTTCTTC. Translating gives CASSQNRLAATYNEQFF.

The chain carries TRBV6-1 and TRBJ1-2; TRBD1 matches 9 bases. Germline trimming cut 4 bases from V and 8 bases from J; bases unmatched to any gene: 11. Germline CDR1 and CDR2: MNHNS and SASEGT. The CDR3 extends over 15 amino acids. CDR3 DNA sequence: TGTGCCAGCAGTGGCCTCCCGGGACAGGGACAAGGCTACACCTTC. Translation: CASSGLPGQGQGYTF.

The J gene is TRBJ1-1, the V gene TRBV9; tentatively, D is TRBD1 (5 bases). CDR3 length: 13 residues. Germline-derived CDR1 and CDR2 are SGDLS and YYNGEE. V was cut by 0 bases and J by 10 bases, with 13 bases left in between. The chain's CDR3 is CASSVGGGQTAFF. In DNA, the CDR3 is TGTGCCAGCAGCGTAGGCGGAGGACAAACAGCTTTCTTT.